One and the same sample provided the 7 T cell receptor beta chains below, sequenced in a study of Graves' ophthalmopathy and Graves' hyperthyroidism. As the template, RNA transcripts were used to amplify TCR beta CDR3 regions. RT-PCR with HTBI primers came first, then second-round multiplex PCR. MiXCR, applied by TCRdb to the multiplex PCR reads, yields one record per CDR3 protein. The sample yields nearly 400,000 distinct CDR3 sequences, roughly 18% seen once. The sequencing input was peripheral blood. These receptor sequences come from a woman younger than 30 with Graves' ophthalmopathy.

This clonotype was counted many times. CDR3 region: CASSSETQQPQHF. The CDR3, as DNA: TGTGCCAGCAGCTCAGAGACCCAGCAGCCCCAGCATTTT. J is TRBJ1-5 and V is TRBV7-2; D is ambiguous. The V gene lost 4 bases and the J gene lost 7 bases, with 11 bases spanning the gap. Germline V CDR1 and CDR2: SGHTA, FQGNSA. The length of the CDR3 is 13 residues.

This clonotype occurred many times. This rearrangement joins TRBV6-1 to TRBJ1-6; D might be TRBD1 (5 bases). This CDR3 contains 13 residues. The germline gives CDR1 MNHNS, CDR2 SASEGT. V was pared by 5 bases and J by 8 bases, with 10 bases between. CDR3 coding DNA: TGTGCCAGCAGTCAGGGTGTGGATTCACCCCTCCACTTT. The encoded protein is CASSQGVDSPLHF.

This clonotype showed up many times. The rearrangement joins TRBV10-1 to TRBJ2-7, with 7 bases identical to TRBD1. The CDR3 runs 16 residues. J was trimmed by 2 bases and V by 3 bases; bases with no gene match: 10. Per germline, CDR1 WNHNN and CDR2 SYGVQD (reference sequence). The CDR3 region is CASSDYRGSHPYEQYF. CDR3 in DNA: TGCGCCAGCAGTGACTACAGGGGTTCTCATCCCTACGAGCAGTACTTC.

This clonotype has at least ten counts. The chain joins TRBV19 to TRBJ1-5; 9 positions match TRBD1. The CDR3 sequence is 19 residues long. Germline V gene sequence: CDR1 LNHDA, CDR2 SQIVND (reference sequence). V was clipped by 1 base and J by 0 bases; unmatched bases: 10. The CDR3 is CASSIADRGASYSNQPQHF. DNA of the CDR3: TGTGCCAGTAGTATAGCTGACAGGGGGGCGTCATATAGCAATCAGCCCCAGCATTTT.

This clonotype was counted between two and nine times. The chain's CDR3 is CASAGRTSNQPQHF. The DNA for the CDR3 is TGTGCCAGCGCAGGGAGGACAAGCAATCAGCCCCAGCATTTT. This chain uses TRBV6-1 with TRBJ1-5; possibly TRBD1 for D (5 bases). V was trimmed by 8 bases and J by 1 base, leaving 12 bases between them. The CDR3 length is 14 residues. The germline V gene encodes CDR1 MNHNS and CDR2 SASEGT.

This clonotype was seen many times. V gene TRBV19 combines with J gene TRBJ1-1, with D possibly TRBD1 on 6 matching bases. The CDR3 runs to 16 residues. With 3 bases removed from V and 0 bases from J, the gap between germline ends came to 14 bases. Germline V gives CDR1 LNHDA, CDR2 SQIVND (reference sequence). The DNA of the CDR3 is TGTGCCAGTAGTATTTCGGGCAGGGGCGTGAACACTGAAGCTTTCTTT. It yields the protein CASSISGRGVNTEAFF.

Many counts were recorded for this clonotype. This chain connects TRBV6-5 to TRBJ1-2, with 7 bases identical to TRBD1. The CDR3 is made up of 16 amino acids. CDR1 and CDR2 (germline): MNHEY, SVGAGI. V lost 2 bases and J lost 0; bases outside the gene matches: 6. The CDR3 DNA sequence: TGTGCCAGCAGTTACGTCGGGACAGCATCTAACTATGGCTACACCTTC. Its translation: CASSYVGTASNYGYTF.